A selection of T cell receptor beta chains follows, all from one sample in a study of blood T cell repertoires in COVID-19. Libraries were prepared by immunoSEQ multiplex PCR; TCRdb keeps only in-frame clonotypes and omits some of them. The table shows some 150,000 clones, with about 82% occurring only once. Sequencing was carried out using peripheral blood. All receptors come from a woman older than 75 with active or convalescent COVID-19. The CDR3 runs from the conserved cysteine through the conserved F or W. The order of the fields is D gene, clone size, J gene, V gene, CDR3 protein, CDR3 DNA. D genes are given only for firm matches. A row's size may be missing; if present it is once, few, many or a size class.

D: TRBD1
size: .
J: TRBJ1-1
V: TRBV28
CDR3: CASSLNRGEAFF
DNA: TGTGCCAGCAGTTTAAACAGGGGTGAAGCTTTCTTT

D: .
size: .
J: TRBJ1-3
V: TRBV19
CDR3: CASSSRDISSGNTIYF
DNA: TGTGCCAGTAGTTCGCGCGACATCAGCTCTGGAAACACCATATATTTT

D: .
size: .
J: TRBJ2-7
V: TRBV12-3/TRBV12-4
CDR3: CASGAQGSEQYF
DNA: TGTGCCAGCGGCGCGCAGGGTTCGGAGCAGTACTTC

D: .
size: .
J: TRBJ2-1
V: TRBV9
CDR3: CASSVGGGRNNEQFF
DNA: TGTGCCAGCAGCGTAGGAGGAGGGAGAAACAATGAGCAGTTCTTC

D: TRBD1
size: .
J: TRBJ1-2
V: TRBV15
CDR3: CATSRGDREGYTF
DNA: TGTGCCACCAGCAGAGGAGACAGGGAAGGCTACACCTTC

D: .
size: .
J: TRBJ2-5
V: TRBV9
CDR3: CASGSILGDGGETQYF
DNA: TGTGCCAGCGGATCGATCTTGGGGGACGGGGGAGAGACCCAGTACTTC

D: .
size: .
J: TRBJ2-7
V: TRBV27
CDR3: CASCKTGSGVYEQYF
DNA: TGTGCCAGTTGCAAGACAGGCTCTGGGGTCTACGAGCAGTACTTC

D: .
size: .
J: TRBJ1-2
V: TRBV28
CDR3: CASSPEPGSSMNGYTF
DNA: TGTGCCAGCAGCCCCGAGCCCGGGAGTTCGATGAATGGCTACACCTTC

D: TRBD2
size: .
J: TRBJ2-1
V: TRBV2
CDR3: CASSDPSGGSYNEQFF
DNA: TGTGCCAGCAGTGATCCTAGCGGGGGCTCCTACAATGAGCAGTTCTTC

D: .
size: .
J: TRBJ1-1
V: TRBV5-3
CDR3: CARSSGRQVGLLSSEAFF
DNA: TGTGCCAGAAGCTCGGGTCGACAGGTAGGGTTGTTGTCCTCTGAAGCTTTCTTT

D: .
size: few
J: TRBJ1-2
V: TRBV29-1
CDR3: CSVDLQGSFGYTF
DNA: TGCAGCGTTGATTTACAGGGTTCCTTCGGCTACACCTTC

D: TRBD1
size: .
J: TRBJ1-6
V: TRBV30
CDR3: CAWNGQGNSPLHF
DNA: TGTGCCTGGAATGGACAGGGTAATTCACCCCTCCACTTT

D: TRBD1
size: few
J: TRBJ1-5
V: TRBV19
CDR3: CASSIRGGFLGQPQHF
DNA: TGTGCCAGTAGTATTAGAGGGGGCTTTCTTGGTCAGCCCCAGCATTTT

D: .
size: .
J: TRBJ1-4
V: TRBV6-5
CDR3: CASKLTGPNEKLFF
DNA: TGTGCCAGCAAACTGACAGGACCTAATGAAAAACTGTTTTTT

D: TRBD1
size: .
J: TRBJ1-2
V: TRBV2
CDR3: CASSHPGQGDHGYTF
DNA: TGTGCCAGCAGTCACCCGGGACAGGGGGACCATGGCTACACCTTC

D: .
size: .
J: TRBJ1-6
V: TRBV5-6
CDR3: CASSFTRGNSPLHF
DNA: TGTGCCAGCAGCTTTACCCGGGGTAATTCACCCCTCCACTTT

D: .
size: .
J: TRBJ2-6
V: TRBV2
CDR3: CASSAGHRKDSGANVLTF
DNA: TGTGCCAGCAGTGCTGGGCACAGAAAAGACTCTGGGGCCAACGTCCTGACTTTC

D: .
size: .
J: TRBJ1-4
V: TRBV12-3/TRBV12-4
CDR3: CASSTVENGKLFF
DNA: TGTGCCAGCAGTACCGTGGAGAACGGAAAACTGTTTTTT

D: TRBD2
size: .
J: TRBJ2-1
V: TRBV7-3
CDR3: CASSLTSGGSSYNEQFF
DNA: TGTGCCAGCAGCTTAACTAGCGGGGGGAGCTCCTACAATGAGCAGTTCTTC

D: TRBD1
size: .
J: TRBJ1-1
V: TRBV6-5
CDR3: CASTGQGAMGAFF
DNA: TGTGCCAGCACTGGTCAGGGGGCTATGGGAGCTTTCTTT

D: .
size: few
J: TRBJ1-5
V: TRBV6-2/TRBV6-3
CDR3: CASSPHPTIGGNQPQHF
DNA: TGTGCCAGCAGCCCCCATCCGACGATCGGAGGCAATCAGCCCCAGCATTTT

D: TRBD2
size: few
J: TRBJ2-2
V: TRBV5-4
CDR3: CASSPRGEIGELFF
DNA: TGTGCCAGCAGCCCCCGGGGGGAGATCGGGGAGCTGTTTTTT

D: TRBD1
size: .
J: TRBJ1-1
V: TRBV2
CDR3: CASRKQGAPNTEAFF
DNA: TGTGCCAGCAGGAAACAGGGGGCGCCGAACACTGAAGCTTTCTTT

D: TRBD2
size: few
J: TRBJ2-1
V: TRBV7-9
CDR3: CASSKRDSGGRGQFF
DNA: TGTGCCAGCAGCAAGCGGGATAGCGGGGGCCGTGGGCAGTTCTTC

D: TRBD2
size: few
J: TRBJ2-3
V: TRBV5-1
CDR3: CASSLSSGGLGDTQYF
DNA: TGCGCCAGCAGCTTGTCGAGCGGGGGACTCGGGGATACGCAGTATTTT

D: .
size: once
J: TRBJ2-1
V: TRBV7-2
CDR3: CASSPVKFVYEQFF
DNA: TGTGCCAGCAGCCCCGTAAAATTTGTCTATGAGCAGTTCTTC

D: .
size: .
J: TRBJ2-7
V: TRBV5-1
CDR3: CASSSLDSLEQYF
DNA: TGCGCCAGCAGCTCACTGGACAGCCTCGAGCAGTACTTC

D: .
size: .
J: TRBJ1-1
V: TRBV7-2
CDR3: CASSFGKLNTEAFF
DNA: TGTGCCAGCAGCTTTGGTAAGCTGAACACTGAAGCTTTCTTT

D: TRBD2
size: .
J: TRBJ2-5
V: TRBV19
CDR3: CASRGRGMRETQYF
DNA: TGTGCCAGCCGAGGGCGGGGGATGAGAGAGACCCAGTACTTC

D: TRBD2
size: .
J: TRBJ2-1
V: TRBV27
CDR3: CASSPWTSGATRQDNEQFF
DNA: TGTGCCAGCAGCCCATGGACTAGCGGGGCGACCCGCCAAGACAATGAGCAGTTCTTC

D: .
size: .
J: TRBJ1-1
V: TRBV18
CDR3: CASSGQKVMSNTEAFF
DNA: TGTGCCAGCTCCGGACAGAAGGTGATGTCGAACACTGAAGCTTTCTTT

D: .
size: .
J: TRBJ2-7
V: TRBV6-6
CDR3: CASSYSLRATYEQYF
DNA: TGTGCCAGCAGTTACTCCTTGAGGGCAACCTACGAGCAGTACTTC

D: .
size: .
J: TRBJ1-3
V: TRBV27
CDR3: CASSLFSDRGNTIYF
DNA: TGTGCCAGCAGTTTGTTTTCTGACAGAGGAAACACCATATATTTT

D: TRBD2
size: .
J: TRBJ2-2
V: TRBV9
CDR3: CASSGGLAGSTGELFF
DNA: TGTGCCAGCAGCGGGGGACTAGCGGGGAGCACCGGGGAGCTGTTTTTT

D: .
size: few
J: TRBJ1-1
V: TRBV12-5
CDR3: CASGFGRGNTEAFF
DNA: TGTGCTAGTGGTTTTGGGCGGGGGAACACTGAAGCTTTCTTT

D: TRBD1
size: .
J: TRBJ1-4
V: TRBV5-1
CDR3: CASSLSGTGVEKLFF
DNA: TGCGCCAGCAGCTTGTCCGGGACAGGGGTCGAAAAACTGTTTTTT

D: TRBD2
size: .
J: TRBJ2-2
V: TRBV7-3
CDR3: CASSYGGGPTGELFF
DNA: TGTGCCAGCAGCTACGGGGGAGGGCCCACCGGGGAGCTGTTTTTT

D: TRBD2
size: .
J: TRBJ2-1
V: TRBV5-6
CDR3: CASSFSSLAGNSYNEQFF
DNA: TGTGCCAGCAGCTTTTCGTCACTAGCGGGGAACTCCTACAATGAGCAGTTCTTC

D: TRBD1
size: .
J: TRBJ2-2
V: TRBV18
CDR3: CASYPWDRVSGELFF
DNA: TGTGCCAGCTACCCGTGGGACAGGGTATCCGGGGAGCTGTTTTTT

D: TRBD2
size: .
J: TRBJ2-5
V: TRBV5-1
CDR3: CASNLAGLYQETQYF
DNA: TGCGCCAGCAATCTAGCGGGGTTGTACCAAGAGACCCAGTACTTC

D: TRBD1
size: .
J: TRBJ2-5
V: TRBV6-2/TRBV6-3
CDR3: CASSPQGYQETQYF
DNA: TGTGCCAGCAGCCCACAGGGGTACCAAGAGACCCAGTACTTC

D: TRBD2
size: .
J: TRBJ2-2
V: TRBV30
CDR3: CAWRAVLGLAGGATGELFF
DNA: TGTGCCTGGAGAGCAGTACTAGGACTAGCGGGGGGGGCCACCGGGGAGCTGTTTTTT

D: .
size: few
J: TRBJ2-1
V: TRBV24-1
CDR3: CATRASSNEQFF
DNA: TGTGCCACCAGGGCTTCTAGCAATGAGCAGTTCTTC

D: .
size: .
J: TRBJ1-6
V: TRBV9
CDR3: CASSVGGGHHNSPLHF
DNA: TGTGCCAGCAGCGTAGGTGGGGGACACCATAATTCACCCCTCCACTTT

D: TRBD1
size: .
J: TRBJ2-7
V: TRBV27
CDR3: CASSPRTGGGYEQYF
DNA: TGTGCCAGCAGTCCCCGGACAGGGGGCGGGTACGAGCAGTACTTC

D: .
size: .
J: TRBJ1-1
V: TRBV2
CDR3: CASSGVVNTEAFF
DNA: TGTGCCAGCAGTGGAGTCGTGAACACTGAAGCTTTCTTT

D: .
size: once
J: TRBJ1-1
V: TRBV6-2/TRBV6-3
CDR3: CASSYAENTEAFF
DNA: TGTGCCAGCAGTTACGCGGAGAACACTGAAGCTTTCTTT

D: .
size: .
J: TRBJ2-7
V: TRBV12-5
CDR3: CASGLSTPGQGTYEQYF
DNA: TGTGCTAGTGGTTTGTCTACACCCGGGCAGGGGACCTACGAGCAGTACTTC

D: .
size: once
J: TRBJ2-7
V: TRBV14
CDR3: CASSLSRGLYEQYF
DNA: TGTGCCAGCAGCCTCTCGCGGGGTTTGTACGAGCAGTACTTC

D: TRBD1
size: .
J: TRBJ1-4
V: TRBV2
CDR3: CASRGTVNEKLFF
DNA: TGTGCCAGCAGAGGGACAGTAAATGAAAAACTGTTTTTT

D: TRBD1
size: .
J: TRBJ1-2
V: TRBV4-1
CDR3: CASSHPGGGYGYTF
DNA: TGCGCCAGCAGCCACCCAGGGGGCGGCTATGGCTACACCTTC

D: TRBD1
size: .
J: TRBJ1-6
V: TRBV5-6
CDR3: CASSVQGANSGVHF
DNA: TGTGCCAGCAGCGTACAGGGGGCCAATTCTGGAGTCCACTTT

D: TRBD2
size: .
J: TRBJ2-1
V: TRBV30
CDR3: CAWSAASGGAYEQFF
DNA: TGTGCCTGGAGTGCGGCTAGCGGGGGGGCCTATGAGCAGTTCTTC